This T cell receptor (beta chain) was found in a study of shared clonotypes between healthy human individuals. The wider study: The donors, a couple of women and three men, were aged 18 to 49. Per-donor plates numbered three CD4 naive, three CD4 memory, two CD8 naive and one CD8 memory. Study conclusions and caveats: What rarefaction showed was incomplete sorted-subset sequencing despite large depth.

For this clone: Its specificity is unknown.

CDR1 is SGHTA and CDR2 is FQGNSA in the germline V gene. The CDR3 sequence is 15 residues long. J gave up 4 bases and V 2 bases, and 7 bases lay outside the gene matches. Assay used: immunoSEQ multiplex PCR; TCRdb lists only in-frame clones, some missing. The repertoire includes approximately 740,000 clones, more than 85% of them detected once, and around 24% sits in the top ten. CD45RO-negative, CCR7-positively selected cells formed the naive CD8 fraction, excluding terminally differentiated effector memory CD45RA+ cells. This TCR was sampled from a man aged 30 to 45 in good health. The sequenced sample consisted of naive CD8+ T cells sorted from blood. The rearrangement uses TRBV7-2 and TRBJ1-1, with 7 bases identical to TRBD1. The CDR3: CASSLRTGVSTEAFF. The CDR3 coding sequence is TGTGCCAGCAGCTTACGGACAGGTGTAAGCACTGAAGCTTTCTTT.